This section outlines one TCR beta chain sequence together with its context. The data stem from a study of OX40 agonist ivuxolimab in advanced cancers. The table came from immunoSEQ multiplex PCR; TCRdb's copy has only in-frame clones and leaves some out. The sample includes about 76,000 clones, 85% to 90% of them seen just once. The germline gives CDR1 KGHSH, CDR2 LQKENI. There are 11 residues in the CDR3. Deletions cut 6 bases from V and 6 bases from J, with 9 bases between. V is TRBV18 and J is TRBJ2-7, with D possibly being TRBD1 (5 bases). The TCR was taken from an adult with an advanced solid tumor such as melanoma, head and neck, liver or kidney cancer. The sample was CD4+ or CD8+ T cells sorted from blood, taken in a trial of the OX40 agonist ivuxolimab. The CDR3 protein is CASSLQGEQYF. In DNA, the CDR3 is TGTGCCAGCTCCCTTCAGGGCGAGCAGTACTTC.